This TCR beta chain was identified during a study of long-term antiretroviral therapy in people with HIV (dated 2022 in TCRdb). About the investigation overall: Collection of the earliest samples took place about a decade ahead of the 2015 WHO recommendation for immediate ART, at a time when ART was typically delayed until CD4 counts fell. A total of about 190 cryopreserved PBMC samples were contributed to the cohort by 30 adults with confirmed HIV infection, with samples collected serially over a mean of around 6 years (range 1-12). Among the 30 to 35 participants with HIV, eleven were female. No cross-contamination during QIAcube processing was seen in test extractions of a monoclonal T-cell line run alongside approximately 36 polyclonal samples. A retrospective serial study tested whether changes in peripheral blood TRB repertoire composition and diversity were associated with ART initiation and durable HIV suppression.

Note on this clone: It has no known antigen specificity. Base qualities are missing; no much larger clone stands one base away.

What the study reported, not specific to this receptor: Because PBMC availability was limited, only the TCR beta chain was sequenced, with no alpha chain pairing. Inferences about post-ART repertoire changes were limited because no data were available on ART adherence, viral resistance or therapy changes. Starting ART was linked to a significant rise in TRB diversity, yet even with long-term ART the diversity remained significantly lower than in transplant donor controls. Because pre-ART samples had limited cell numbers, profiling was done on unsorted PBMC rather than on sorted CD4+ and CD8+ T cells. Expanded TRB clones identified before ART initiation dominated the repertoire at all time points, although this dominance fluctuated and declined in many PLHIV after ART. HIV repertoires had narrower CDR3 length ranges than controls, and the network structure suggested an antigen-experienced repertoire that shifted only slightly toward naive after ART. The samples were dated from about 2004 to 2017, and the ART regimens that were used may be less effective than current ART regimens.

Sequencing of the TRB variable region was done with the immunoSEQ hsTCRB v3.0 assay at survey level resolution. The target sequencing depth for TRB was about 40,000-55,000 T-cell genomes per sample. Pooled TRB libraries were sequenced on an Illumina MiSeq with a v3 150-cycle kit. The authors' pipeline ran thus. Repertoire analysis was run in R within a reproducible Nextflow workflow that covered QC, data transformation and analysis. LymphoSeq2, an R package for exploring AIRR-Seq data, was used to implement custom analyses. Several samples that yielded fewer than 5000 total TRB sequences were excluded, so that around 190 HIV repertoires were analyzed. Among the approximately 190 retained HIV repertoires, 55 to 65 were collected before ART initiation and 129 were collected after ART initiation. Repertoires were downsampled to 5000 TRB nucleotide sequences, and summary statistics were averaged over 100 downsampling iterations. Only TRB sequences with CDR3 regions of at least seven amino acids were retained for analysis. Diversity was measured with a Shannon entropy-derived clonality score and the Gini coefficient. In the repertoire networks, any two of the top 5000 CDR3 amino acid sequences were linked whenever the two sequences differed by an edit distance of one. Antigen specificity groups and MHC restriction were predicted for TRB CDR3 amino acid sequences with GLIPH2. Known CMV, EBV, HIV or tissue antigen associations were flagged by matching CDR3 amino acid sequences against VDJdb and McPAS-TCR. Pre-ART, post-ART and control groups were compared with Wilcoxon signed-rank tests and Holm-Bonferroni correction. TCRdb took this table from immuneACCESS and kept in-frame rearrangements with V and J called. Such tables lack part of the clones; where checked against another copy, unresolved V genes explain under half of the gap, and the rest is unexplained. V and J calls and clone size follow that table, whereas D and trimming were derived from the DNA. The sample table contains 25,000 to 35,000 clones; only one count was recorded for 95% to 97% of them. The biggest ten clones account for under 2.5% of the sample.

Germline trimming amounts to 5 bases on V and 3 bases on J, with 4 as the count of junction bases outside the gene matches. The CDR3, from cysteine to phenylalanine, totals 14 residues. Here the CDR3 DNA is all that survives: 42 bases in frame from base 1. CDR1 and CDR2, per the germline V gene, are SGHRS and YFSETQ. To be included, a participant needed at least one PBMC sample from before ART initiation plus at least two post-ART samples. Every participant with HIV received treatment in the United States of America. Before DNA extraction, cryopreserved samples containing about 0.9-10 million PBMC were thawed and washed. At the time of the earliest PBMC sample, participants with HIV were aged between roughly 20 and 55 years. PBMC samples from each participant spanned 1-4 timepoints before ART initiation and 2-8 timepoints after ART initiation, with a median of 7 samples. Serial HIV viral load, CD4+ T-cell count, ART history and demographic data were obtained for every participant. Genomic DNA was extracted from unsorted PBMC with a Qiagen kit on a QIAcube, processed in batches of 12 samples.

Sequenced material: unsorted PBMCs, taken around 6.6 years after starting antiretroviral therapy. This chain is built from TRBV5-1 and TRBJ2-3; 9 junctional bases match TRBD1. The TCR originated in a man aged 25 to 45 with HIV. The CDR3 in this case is CASSQTGGTDTQYF. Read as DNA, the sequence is TGCGCCAGCAGTCAGACAGGGGGAACAGATACGCAGTATTTT.